Below are 20 T cell receptor beta chains sequenced from a single sample in a study of T cells in Graves' hyperthyroidism and ophthalmopathy. The CDR3 regions of TCR beta were amplified from RNA transcripts. The HTBI set primed first-round TCR CDR3 RT-PCR. TCRdb reprocessed the multiplex PCR reads via MiXCR and lists one record per CDR3 protein. The sample has under 350,000 distinct CDR3 sequences; approximately 18% are singletons. The sample comprised blood. Receptor source: a woman aged 45-65 years with Graves' hyperthyroidism.

This clonotype was detected ten times or more. This chain links TRBV5-1 with TRBJ1-1; 8 bases align to TRBD1. This CDR3 has 16 amino acids. Germline V gene data show CDR1 as SGHRS and CDR2 as YFSETQ. V lost 3 bases to trimming and J lost 1 base; unmatched junction nucleotides: 8. In DNA, the CDR3 is TGCGCCAGCAGCTGGACCATACAGGGGGAGAACACTGAAGCTTTCTTT. As protein: CASSWTIQGENTEAFF.

This clonotype was observed a few times. This sequence joins TRBV4-1 and TRBJ1-2, with D possibly being TRBD1 (5 bases). The V gene's germline CDR1 is MGHRA and CDR2 YSYEKL. Between the trimmed V and J ends, which lost 2 bases and 2 bases, there was a span of 9 bases. The CDR3 contains 14 residues. The CDR3 DNA reads as TGCGCCAGCAGCCAACCCAGGGAGAACTATGGCTACACCTTC. Translation gives CASSQPRENYGYTF.

This clonotype was counted ten times or more. This chain links TRBV4-1 with TRBJ1-5; D gene uncertain. Trimming took 0 bases from V and 1 from J, leaving 13 bases between them. Looked up from germline, CDR1 is MGHRA and CDR2 is YSYEKL. This CDR3 region has 17 residues. As DNA, the CDR3 is TGCGCCAGCAGCCAAGAGAGTCGTCCGGGAAGCAATCAGCCCCAGCATTTT. This gives the protein CASSQESRPGSNQPQHF.

The genes are TRBV20-1 and TRBJ1-1; D uncertain. The germline gives CDR1 DFQATT, CDR2 SNEGSKA (reference sequence). The CDR3 is 11 residues long. Trimming pared 5 bases from V and 0 bases from J, leaving 4 bases between. The CDR3 reads CSAPVNTEAFF. The CDR3 nucleotides are TGCAGTGCTCCAGTGAACACTGAAGCTTTCTTT.

This clonotype showed up many times. The rearrangement joins TRBV11-1 to TRBJ2-7; 9 bases agree with TRBD2. The CDR3 extends over 14 amino acids. V was clipped by 5 bases and J by 2 bases; unmatched bases: 4. CDR1 is SGHAT and CDR2 is FQDESV in the germline V gene (reference sequence). CDR3: CASSLTSGTYEQYF. CDR3 nucleotides: TGTGCCAGCAGCCTGACTAGCGGAACCTACGAGCAGTACTTC. The variable domain in full, completed from reference TRBV11-1 and TRBJ2-7, reads EAEVAQSPRYKITEKSQAVAFWCDPISGHATLYWYRQILGQGPELLVQFQDESVVDDSQLPKDRFSAERLKGVDSTLKIQPAELGDSAMYLCASSLTSGTYEQYFGPGTRLTVT.

In this sample, this clonotype turned up many times. The V call is TRBV20-1, the J call TRBJ1-1; 7 nucleotides line up with TRBD1. CDR1 is DFQATT, CDR2 SNEGSKA, per germline (reference sequence). J lost 7 bases, V lost 0 bases, and 5 bases had no gene match. The CDR3 length is 13 residues. The CDR3, as DNA: TGCAGTGCTAGAGAGCACAGGACAGGTGAAGCTTTCTTT. It is translated as CSAREHRTGEAFF.

This clonotype was seen only a few times. This rearrangement joins TRBV5-1 to TRBJ1-4, with a possible D match to TRBD1 (6 bases). The V end lost 4 bases, the J end lost 8 bases, and 18 bases lay between the germline ends. From germline, CDR1 is SGHRS and CDR2 YFSETQ. The CDR3 contains 15 residues. CDR3 nucleotide sequence: TGCGCCAGCAGCGCCGGGGGCAGGTTGGAGGAAAAACTGTTTTTT. As protein: CASSAGGRLEEKLFF.

This clonotype was recorded a few times. The genes are TRBV5-5 and TRBJ1-4, with 7 bases fitting TRBD1. CDR3 length equals 16 residues. Germline CDR1 and CDR2: SGHKS and YYEKEE (reference sequence). The V gene end was trimmed by 3 bases and the J gene end by 8 bases; junction bases not matched to a gene: 13. The CDR3 sequence: CASSSTPGQKDEKLFF. The CDR3 DNA sequence: TGTGCCAGCAGCTCTACTCCGGGACAGAAGGACGAAAAACTGTTTTTT.

Ten or more counts support this clonotype. The V gene is TRBV5-6, the J gene TRBJ1-1; D is unclear. In germline, CDR1 is SGHDT, CDR2 YYEEEE. The CDR3 loop spans 14 amino acids. V was pared by 3 bases and J by 1 base, with 10 bases between. CDR3 sequence reads: CASSYGIGNTEAFF. For the CDR3, the DNA is TGTGCCAGCAGCTATGGGATCGGGAACACTGAAGCTTTCTTT. The full variable domain, with the rest looked up from reference TRBV5-6 and TRBJ1-1, is DAGVTQSPTHLIKTRGQQVTLRCSPKSGHDTVSWYQQALGQGPQFIFQYYEEEERQRGNFPDRFSGHQFPNYSSELNVNALLLGDSALYLCASSYGIGNTEAFFGQGTRLTVV.

J is TRBJ2-1 and V is TRBV11-1; 7 nucleotides agree with TRBD2. Germline trimming cut 3 bases from V and 0 bases from J; bases unmatched to any gene: 8. This CDR3 spans 17 amino acids. Germline CDR1 SGHAT, CDR2 FQDESV (reference sequence). The CDR3 sequence is CASSFIQGGSSYNEQFF. In nucleotides, the CDR3 is TGTGCCAGCAGCTTTATCCAGGGAGGGAGCTCCTACAATGAGCAGTTCTTC. Looking up the rest from reference TRBV11-1 and TRBJ2-1 gives the full variable domain: EAEVAQSPRYKITEKSQAVAFWCDPISGHATLYWYRQILGQGPELLVQFQDESVVDDSQLPKDRFSAERLKGVDSTLKIQPAELGDSAMYLCASSFIQGGSSYNEQFFGPGTRLTVL.

This clonotype was counted ten times or more. The chain carries TRBV12-3 or TRBV12-4 and TRBJ1-1, with D perhaps matching TRBD1 (5 bases). The CDR3 loop spans 14 amino acids. V was pared by 7 bases and J by 3 bases, with 15 bases between. CDR3 residues: CASTRGFADTEAFF. The CDR3 DNA reads as TGTGCCAGCACTCGGGGGTTCGCGGACACTGAAGCTTTCTTT.

This clonotype was found many times. The genes are TRBV6-1 and TRBJ1-5; no firm D call. This CDR3 spans 11 amino acids. Germline loops: CDR1 MNHNS, CDR2 SASEGT. V was cut by 4 bases and J by 3 bases, with 1 base left in between. This CDR3 reads CASSANQPQHF. The CDR3 DNA reads as TGTGCCAGCAGTGCCAATCAGCCCCAGCATTTT.

There are many counts of this clonotype. This chain joins TRBV6-1 and TRBJ1-2; 8 positions match TRBD1. The CDR3 has 14 amino acids. Germline V gene sequence: CDR1 MNHNS, CDR2 SASEGT. V was pared by 1 base and J by 8 bases, with 6 bases of the junction left unmatched. In DNA, the CDR3 is TGTGCCAGCAGTGAAGATGGACAGGGTCTGGGCTACACCTTC. Translating it yields CASSEDGQGLGYTF.

This sequence joins TRBV27 and TRBJ2-2, with 9 bases identical to TRBD2. V lost 0 bases to trimming and J lost 5 bases; unmatched junction nucleotides: 10. Per germline, CDR1 MNHEY and CDR2 SMNVEV (reference sequence). The CDR3 consists of 18 residues. CDR3 region: CASSLSRFGTSWTGELFF. The CDR3 bases are TGTGCCAGCAGTTTATCGCGGTTTGGGACTAGCTGGACCGGGGAGCTGTTTTTT.

This clonotype came up a few times. This chain connects TRBV6-4 to TRBJ1-5; D is uncertain. The V end was cut by 0 bases, the J end by 4 bases, with 13 bases between. Germline V lookup: CDR1 MRHNA, CDR2 SNTAGT. This CDR3 region has 16 residues. CDR3 in DNA: TGTGCCAGCAGTGACTCGACTACGGCAGGAAATCAGCCCCAGCATTTT. Its protein is CASSDSTTAGNQPQHF.

This clonotype has more than one count but fewer than ten. The chain recombines TRBV29-1 with TRBJ2-7, with TRBD1 matching 11 bases. The CDR3 runs to 13 residues. Trimming took 5 bases from V and 7 from J; bases not matched to a gene: 7. Germline V CDR1 and CDR2: SQVTM, ANQGSEA. CDR3 loop: CSVSGTGGVEQYF. In DNA form, the CDR3 reads TGCAGCGTTTCCGGGACAGGGGGGGTTGAGCAGTACTTC.

In its sample, this clonotype was seen many times. In DNA form, the CDR3 reads TGTGCCAGCAGCCCCGGACAGTTAAATCAGCCCCAGCATTTT. It specifies CASSPGQLNQPQHF. The rearrangement joins TRBV9 to TRBJ1-5, with a weak D call TRBD1 (6 bases). In germline, CDR1 is SGDLS, CDR2 YYNGEE. The V gene lost 4 bases and the J gene lost 4 bases, with 12 bases spanning the gap. The CDR3 contains 14 residues. The entire variable domain, with the rest obtained from reference TRBV9 and TRBJ1-5, is as follows: DSGVTQTPKHLITATGQRVTLRCSPRSGDLSVYWYQQSLDQGLQFLIQYYNGEERAKGNILERFSAQQFPDLHSELNLSSLELGDSALYFCASSPGQLNQPQHFGDGTRLSIL.

This clonotype was counted only a few times. The chain combines TRBV25-1 with TRBJ2-7; 7 nucleotides align to TRBD1. From germline, CDR1 is MGHDK and CDR2 SYGVNS. This CDR3 has 13 amino acids. Trimming at V came to 5 bases and at J to 4 bases, leaving 5 bases not matched to a gene. The DNA for the CDR3 is TGTGCCAGCAGTCAGGGGGTGGGGTACGAGCAGTACTTC. Its protein is CASSQGVGYEQYF.

The chain is built from TRBV9 and TRBJ1-6; 8 bases are shared with TRBD1. The CDR3 spans 14 residues. Looked up from germline, CDR1 is SGDLS and CDR2 is YYNGEE. V shed 3 bases, J shed 10 bases, and the junction held 6 bases outside the gene matches. The CDR3 DNA follows: TGTGCCAGCAGCGCGCAGGGGGCTTGGTCACCCCTCCACTTT. Protein sequence: CASSAQGAWSPLHF.

About this clonotype: The CDR3 does not close with the conserved phenylalanine or tryptophan, likely indicating a read error. CDR3: CATSDQSVENTGELFL. CDR3 bases: TGTGCCACCAGTGATCAATCGGTCGAGAACACCGGGGAGCTGTTTTTG. V and J are TRBV24-1 and TRBJ2-2; no firm D call. V lost 3 bases, J lost 1 base, and 11 bases lay in between. Per the germline V gene, CDR1 is KGHDR and CDR2 is SFDVKD. The length of the CDR3 is 16 residues.